The 11 T cell receptor beta chains below were found in one sample sequenced in a study of blood T cell repertoires in COVID-19. Libraries were prepared by immunoSEQ multiplex PCR; TCRdb keeps only in-frame clonotypes and omits some of them. There are 150,000 to 250,000 clones in the sample; roughly 94% occur only once, and 0.76% lies in the top ten. Sequencing was performed on peripheral blood. The receptors stem from a man aged 30 to 39 with COVID-19, enrolled during active disease.

V usage is TRBV4-1 and J usage is TRBJ1-6, with D possibly matching TRBD1 (5 bases). Per the germline V gene, CDR1 is MGHRA and CDR2 is YSYEKL. Trimming took off 3 bases at V and 0 bases at J, with 18 bases between the two ends. The CDR3 is 19 residues long. CDR3 DNA sequence: TGCGCCAGCAGCCACCCAAGGGGTCCACGTTTCTCCTATAATTCACCCCTCCACTTT. Translated: CASSHPRGPRFSYNSPLHF.

The chain combines TRBV6-6 with TRBJ1-1, with D possibly matching TRBD1 (6 bases). V gave up 5 bases and J gave up 4 bases, with 11 bases separating them. This CDR3 has 13 residues. Germline lookup yields CDR1 MNHNY and CDR2 SVGAGI (reference sequence). The CDR3 loop reads CASSTQGGTEAFF. The CDR3, as DNA: TGTGCCAGCAGTACACAGGGTGGCACTGAAGCTTTCTTT.

This clone appeared once. The rearrangement uses TRBV29-1 and TRBJ2-7; no firm D call. This CDR3 comprises 12 residues. Per germline, CDR1 SQVTM and CDR2 ANQGSEA. Trimming pared 2 bases from V and 3 bases from J, leaving 8 bases between. The CDR3 sequence: CSVESGIYEQYF. In nucleotides, the CDR3 is TGCAGCGTTGAATCGGGTATCTACGAGCAGTACTTC.

The V call is TRBV12-3 or TRBV12-4, the J call TRBJ2-3; no reliable D call. CDR3 length: 12 residues. The V end was cut by 3 bases, the J end by 3 bases, with 4 bases between. The DNA for the CDR3 is TGTGCCAGCAGTTTTTTAACAGATACGCAGTATTTT. Translation: CASSFLTDTQYF.

The chain links TRBV19 to TRBJ2-7; D is possibly TRBD1 (6 bases). The CDR3 contains 12 residues. Germline V gene sequence: CDR1 LNHDA, CDR2 SQIVND (reference sequence). V lost 11 bases to trimming and J lost 2 bases, with 13 bases between them. The CDR3 spells CAAGERPYEQYF. The DNA of the CDR3 is TGTGCCGCAGGGGAGCGGCCCTACGAGCAGTACTTC.

The chain has TRBV9 and TRBJ1-5; weak D call: TRBD1 (6 bases). Looked up from germline, CDR1 is SGDLS and CDR2 is YYNGEE. The V and J ends lost 4 bases and 3 bases respectively, with 14 bases between them. The CDR3 runs 15 residues. The CDR3 DNA reads as TGTGCCAGCAGCCCCCACGAGGGGGACAATCAGCCCCAGCATTTT. Translated: CASSPHEGDNQPQHF.

V is TRBV28 and J is TRBJ1-1; 8 nucleotides align to TRBD1. The germline CDR1 and CDR2 sequences are MDHEN and SYDVKM. Germline trimming cut 7 bases from V and 1 base from J; bases unmatched to any gene: 5. This CDR3 region has 14 residues. The CDR3 region has the DNA TGTGCCAGCACCGTAGGACAGGGGAACACTGAAGCTTTCTTT. Encoded protein: CASTVGQGNTEAFF. Full variable domain (outside the CDR3, taken from reference TRBV28 and TRBJ1-1): DVKVTQSSRYLVKRTGEKVFLECVQDMDHENMFWYRQDPGLGLRLIYFSYDVKMKEKGDIPEGYSVSREKKERFSLILESASTNQTSMYLCASTVGQGNTEAFFGQGTRLTVV.

The gene calls are TRBV19 and TRBJ2-5; 7 bases are shared with TRBD2. The CDR3 runs to 15 residues. The V gene end was trimmed by 2 bases and the J gene end by 1 base; junction bases not matched to a gene: 4. The germline V gene encodes CDR1 LNHDA and CDR2 SQIVND (reference sequence). This CDR3 reads CASSINGGSQETQYF. In DNA, the CDR3 is TGTGCCAGTAGTATAAACGGGGGGTCCCAAGAGACCCAGTACTTC. Full variable domain (outside the CDR3, taken from reference TRBV19 and TRBJ2-5): DGGITQSPKYLFRKEGQNVTLSCEQNLNHDAMYWYRQDPGQGLRLIYYSQIVNDFQKGDIAEGYSVSREKKESFPLTVTSAQKNPTAFYLCASSINGGSQETQYFGPGTRLLVL.

The chain employs TRBV3-1 (or the pseudogene TRBV3-2) and TRBJ2-7; D gene ambiguous. Germline-derived CDR1 and CDR2 are LGHDT and YNNKEL (reference sequence). This CDR3 has 14 amino acids. Trimming took 3 bases from V and 0 from J, leaving 9 bases between them. The CDR3 nucleotides read TGTGCCAGCAGCCAGGCGACGGGCTCCTACGAGCAGTACTTC. Its translation is CASSQATGSYEQYF.

This clone was picked up one time. The chain has TRBV12-5 and TRBJ2-2; TRBD2 matches 14 bases. CDR3 size: 22 residues. V was pared by 3 bases and J by 4 bases, with 19 bases of the junction left unmatched. Germline V gene data show CDR1 as LGHNT and CDR2 as FRNRAP. This chain's CDR3 is CASGLISSLTSGGALVTGELFF. CDR3 nucleotide sequence: TGTGCTAGTGGTTTAATATCAAGCCTGACTAGCGGGGGGGCGTTAGTCACCGGGGAGCTGTTTTTT. The full variable domain, completed using reference TRBV12-5 and TRBJ2-2, is DARVTQTPRHKVTEMGQEVTMRCQPILGHNTVFWYRQTMMQGLELLAYFRNRAPLDDSGMPKDRFSAEMPDATLATLKIQPSEPRDSAVYFCASGLISSLTSGGALVTGELFFGEGSRLTVL.

The genes are TRBV21-1 and TRBJ2-6; no DNA check was done on the table's D call, TRBD1. TRBV21-1 is shown as a pseudogene. There are 16 residues in the CDR3. CDR3 nucleotides: TGTGCCAGCAGCAACAGGGCCGCGGCCGGGGCCAACGTCCTGACTTTC. Its protein product is CASSNRAAAGANVLTF.